One sample yielded the 32 T cell receptor beta chains listed below, sequenced in a study of blood T cell repertoires in COVID-19. Method: immunoSEQ multiplex PCR; TCRdb's copy keeps in-frame clones and lacks some. The sample contains 250,000 or so clones, approximately 86% of which appear only once. Sequenced material: peripheral blood. These receptors were taken from a young man with active or convalescent COVID-19.

V usage is TRBV6-4 and J usage is TRBJ2-1; D is ambiguous. Trimming cost V 3 bases and J 6 bases, with 9 bases left between them. Germline CDR1 and CDR2: MRHNA and SNTAGT. CDR3 length: 13 residues. In DNA form, the CDR3 reads TGTGCCAGCAGTGATGGCGGTCGCAATGAGCAGTTCTTC. This encodes CASSDGGRNEQFF.

The genes are TRBV25-1 and TRBJ1-3; a weak D match, TRBD1 (5 bases). Trimming took off 4 bases at V and 2 bases at J, with 6 bases between the two ends. Germline V gives CDR1 MGHDK, CDR2 SYGVNS. The CDR3 has 13 amino acids. The CDR3 region has the DNA TGTGCCAGCAGTGTAGGGGCTGGAAACACCATATATTTT. Protein product: CASSVGAGNTIYF.

As concerns this clone: Other DNA variants within this sample encode the same CDR3. The chain is built from TRBV6-5 and TRBJ1-1; D call uncertain. Trimming took off 0 bases at V and 1 base at J, with 3 bases between the two ends. CDR3 size: 13 residues. Germline V CDR1 and CDR2: MNHEY, SVGAGI. As DNA, the CDR3 is TGTGCCAGCAGTTACTCGCGGAACACTGAAGCTTTCTTT. This codes for CASSYSRNTEAFF.

V usage is TRBV6-5 and J usage is TRBJ1-6; D unclear. V lost 1 base, J lost 7 bases, and 14 bases lay in between. This CDR3 spans 16 amino acids. CDR1 and CDR2 (germline): MNHEY, SVGAGI. The CDR3 region has the DNA TGTGCCAGCAGTTACTGCAATCGGGAAGACAATTCACCCCTCCACTTT. Residues: CASSYCNREDNSPLHF.

The V call is TRBV10-1, the J call TRBJ2-1; 8 bases line up with TRBD1. V lost 4 bases and J lost 6; bases outside the gene matches: 11. This CDR3 region has 16 residues. Per the germline V gene, CDR1 is WNHNN and CDR2 is SYGVQD (reference sequence). Here the CDR3 reads CASSGGGQGLRNEQFF. CDR3 bases: TGCGCCAGCAGTGGTGGCGGACAGGGTCTCCGCAATGAGCAGTTCTTC.

V usage is TRBV4-2 and J usage is TRBJ2-3, with 10 positions matching TRBD2. From germline, CDR1 is LGHNA and CDR2 YNFKEQ. V gave up 2 bases and J gave up 6 bases; unmatched junction bases: 2. The CDR3 runs 14 residues. CDR3 nucleotides: TGTGCCAGCAGCCAACTAGCGGGGGCGGATACGCAGTATTTT. It encodes CASSQLAGADTQYF.

This clone was observed a handful of times. The V and J genes are TRBV2 and TRBJ1-5; 9 bases match TRBD1. Germline CDR1 and CDR2: SNHLY and FYNNEI. Losses at the gene ends were 6 bases for V and 1 base for J; bases not matched to a gene: 13. The CDR3 runs 18 residues. CDR3: CASRDSGTGILSNQPQHF. The CDR3 DNA reads as TGTGCCAGCAGAGACTCCGGGACAGGGATTTTGAGCAATCAGCCCCAGCATTTT.

The chain combines TRBV5-1 with TRBJ2-7, with 8 nucleotides matching TRBD1. The CDR3 totals 14 residues. The germline gives CDR1 SGHRS, CDR2 YFSETQ. V lost 2 bases, J lost 6 bases, and 7 bases stayed unmatched. The DNA of the CDR3 is TGCGCCAGCAGCTTTAGGACAGGGACGGGCGAGCAGTACTTC. Translated: CASSFRTGTGEQYF.

This chain's CDR3 is CASTPNPSGMKNNEKLFF. In nucleotides, the CDR3 is TGTGCCAGCACCCCGAACCCTAGTGGAATGAAGAATAATGAAAAACTGTTTTTT. J is TRBJ1-4 and V is TRBV2; no clear D gene. Germline V gene sequence: CDR1 SNHLY, CDR2 FYNNEI. This CDR3 contains 18 residues. V lost 7 bases and J 4 bases, leaving 25 bases between the germline ends.

This clone was detected only a few times. Here the CDR3 DNA reads TGTGCCAGCAGCTCAGGATTTAACTACAATGAGCAGTTCTTC. Protein product: CASSSGFNYNEQFF. This chain connects TRBV11-3 to TRBJ2-1; D unresolved. Germline V gene lookup returns CDR1 SGHNT and CDR2 YENEEA. The CDR3 sequence is 14 residues long. With 4 bases removed from V and 3 bases from J, the gap between germline ends came to 10 bases.

The gene calls are TRBV7-9 and TRBJ1-4; possible D gene TRBD1, 5 bases. CDR3 length equals 16 residues. Germline-derived CDR1 and CDR2 are SEHNR and FQNEAQ (reference sequence). V dropped 5 bases and J dropped 7 bases, with 20 bases sitting between them. The CDR3, as DNA: TGTGCCAGCAGCACCGCCCTACGGCTAGGGGTTGAAAAACTGTTTTTT. It specifies CASSTALRLGVEKLFF.

This rearrangement joins TRBV10-2 to TRBJ1-1; TRBD1 is a possible D gene (6 bases). V was shortened by 1 base and J by 4 bases, with 10 bases between the two germline ends. This CDR3 spans 14 amino acids. CDR1 is WSHSY and CDR2 is SAAADI in the germline V gene. CDR3 sequence (DNA): TGCGCCAGCAGTGAGTACAGGGAGATCACTGAAGCTTTCTTT. Residues: CASSEYREITEAFF.

This chain uses TRBV6-1 with TRBJ1-4; 7 nucleotides line up with TRBD1. Germline trimming cut 3 bases from V and 7 bases from J; bases unmatched to any gene: 5. Germline CDR1 reads MNHNS; CDR2 reads SASEGT. The CDR3 extends over 14 amino acids. CDR3 loop: CASSELAGGEKLFF. For the CDR3, the DNA is TGTGCCAGCAGTGAGTTGGCAGGGGGTGAAAAACTGTTTTTT.

The chain links TRBV10-3 to TRBJ1-4; 12 bases align to TRBD1. The length of the CDR3 is 16 residues. V was clipped by 6 bases and J by 4 bases; unmatched bases: 6. Germline-derived CDR1 and CDR2 are ENHRY and SYGVKD. CDR3 DNA sequence: TGTGCCATCAGAGGGACAGGGGGCGATGGTAATGAAAAACTGTTTTTT. It yields the protein CAIRGTGGDGNEKLFF.

V is TRBV14 and J is TRBJ2-7, with 10 nucleotides matching TRBD1. This CDR3 region has 17 residues. V was clipped by 0 bases and J by 4 bases; unmatched bases: 9. Germline assignment: CDR1 SGHDN and CDR2 FVKESK. CDR3 DNA sequence: TGTGCCAGCAGCCAAGAGGAGGGACAGGGGCGGTATTACGAGCAGTACTTC. Translation gives CASSQEEGQGRYYEQYF.

Here the CDR3 DNA reads TGTGCCAGCAGCACTCCGTACGTTTGGCGGGGGGGCCAGGCAGATACGCAGTATTTT. Residues: CASSTPYVWRGGQADTQYF. The rearrangement links TRBV7-9 to TRBJ2-3; TRBD2 matches 9 bases. Trimming took 5 bases from V and 4 from J; bases not matched to a gene: 19. Germline loops: CDR1 SEHNR, CDR2 FQNEAQ (reference sequence). This CDR3 contains 19 residues.

This sequence joins TRBV7-8 and TRBJ2-5; possible D gene TRBD1, 6 bases. This CDR3 has 17 residues. V dropped 1 base and J dropped 4 bases, with 19 bases sitting between them. Germline V lookup: CDR1 SGHVS, CDR2 FQNEAQ. The CDR3 DNA reads as TGTGCCAGCAGCTTAGTAGGTACAGGGTCCTTAGGAGAGACCCAGTACTTC. Translated, it gives CASSLVGTGSLGETQYF.

The chain employs TRBV29-1 and TRBJ1-2; a possible D gene is TRBD1 (5 bases). Germline lookup yields CDR1 SQVTM and CDR2 ANQGSEA. The CDR3 spans 14 residues. V lost 4 bases, J lost 6 bases, and 18 bases lay in between. The CDR3 nucleotides are TGCAGCGTTGCCAGGAGGGGCGCTTTCGATGGCTACACCTTC. It codes for CSVARRGAFDGYTF.

The J gene is TRBJ1-3, the V gene TRBV9; tentatively, D is TRBD1 (6 bases). The CDR3 contains 15 residues. CDR1 and CDR2 (germline): SGDLS, YYNGEE. V lost 4 bases to trimming and J lost 0 bases, with 11 bases between them. The CDR3 loop reads CASSLTGLSGNTIYF. CDR3 sequence (DNA): TGTGCCAGCAGCTTGACAGGCCTCTCTGGAAACACCATATATTTT.

Comment on this clone: Additional DNA sequences in this sample encode the identical CDR3. J is TRBJ2-2 and V is TRBV19; D call uncertain. This CDR3 contains 12 residues. CDR1 LNHDA and CDR2 SQIVND come from the germline V gene (reference sequence). The V gene lost 3 bases and the J gene lost 4 bases, with 3 bases spanning the gap. The CDR3 spells CASSIRTGELFF. The CDR3 DNA reads TGTGCCAGTAGTATTCGCACCGGGGAGCTGTTTTTT. The full variable domain, in which reference TRBV19 and TRBJ2-2 provide the parts outside the CDR3, is DGGITQSPKYLFRKEGQNVTLSCEQNLNHDAMYWYRQDPGQGLRLIYYSQIVNDFQKGDIAEGYSVSREKKESFPLTVTSAQKNPTAFYLCASSIRTGELFFGEGSRLTVL.

CDR3 loop: CASSVPGTGPYNEQFF. The DNA for the CDR3 is TGTGCCAGCAGTGTACCGGGGACAGGCCCCTACAATGAGCAGTTCTTC. The rearrangement joins TRBV6-1 to TRBJ2-1, with 8 nucleotides matching TRBD1. Trimming cost V 4 bases and J 2 bases; bases outside gene matches: 7. CDR3 length: 16 amino acids. The germline gives CDR1 MNHNS, CDR2 SASEGT.

The chain has TRBV9 and TRBJ2-3; 8 positions agree with TRBD2. The length of the CDR3 is 14 residues. CDR1 is SGDLS, CDR2 YYNGEE, per germline. V lost 4 bases and J lost 4; bases outside the gene matches: 5. The CDR3 here is CASSYLGGADTQYF. The CDR3 region has the DNA TGTGCCAGCAGCTATCTCGGGGGGGCAGATACGCAGTATTTT.

V gene TRBV19 combines with J gene TRBJ1-2; TRBD1 aligns across 10 bases. V was clipped by 6 bases and J by 3 bases; unmatched bases: 7. The CDR3 loop spans 15 amino acids. Germline V lookup: CDR1 LNHDA, CDR2 SQIVND (reference sequence). As DNA, the CDR3 is TGTGCCAGTAGGGGCCGGGACAGGGGAGACTATGGCTACACCTTC. This encodes CASRGRDRGDYGYTF.

The rearrangement uses TRBV21-1 and TRBJ1-4; TRBD1, the D gene given by the table, was not confirmed from the DNA. TRBV21-1 counts as a pseudogene. This CDR3 is built from 18 residues. CDR3 region: CASSPGAIRYATNEKLFF. Here the CDR3 DNA reads TGTGCCAGCAGCCCAGGGGCGATCCGATATGCAACTAATGAAAAACTGTTTTTT.

V is TRBV29-1 and J is TRBJ2-3; possibly TRBD2 for D (5 bases). The CDR3 contains 12 residues. V lost 7 bases and J 1 base, leaving 9 bases between the germline ends. Germline assignment: CDR1 SQVTM and CDR2 ANQGSEA. CDR3: CSARTRTDTQYF. The CDR3 region has the DNA TGCAGCGCCCGGACTCGCACAGATACGCAGTATTTT.

This clone is a singleton in its sample. The chain has TRBV6-5 and TRBJ2-5; D is perhaps TRBD2 (5 bases). There are 14 residues in the CDR3. Per germline, CDR1 MNHEY and CDR2 SVGAGI. Trimming left V 7 bases short and J 2 bases short, with 14 bases between. The CDR3: CASTDTSGQETQYF. As DNA, the CDR3 is TGTGCCAGCACCGATACCTCGGGGCAAGAGACCCAGTACTTC.

The V and J genes are TRBV6-5 and TRBJ1-2, with D possibly TRBD1 on 5 matching bases. This CDR3 region has 13 residues. V was shortened by 4 bases and J by 4 bases, with 10 bases between the two germline ends. Germline CDR1 MNHEY, CDR2 SVGAGI. CDR3 DNA sequence: TGTGCCAGCAGTTCACAGGAGATCTATGGCTACACCTTC. This sequence encodes CASSSQEIYGYTF.

This rearrangement joins TRBV19 to TRBJ1-4; 7 bases agree with TRBD1. Germline values: CDR1 LNHDA, CDR2 SQIVND (reference sequence). V was clipped by 5 bases and J by 3 bases; unmatched bases: 6. The CDR3 extends over 15 amino acids. The CDR3 DNA reads as TGTGCCAGTAGTTTCGCCGGGACAGCTAATGAAAAACTGTTTTTT. Protein: CASSFAGTANEKLFF.

The rearrangement uses TRBV29-1 and TRBJ1-1; D ambiguous. V was pared by 7 bases and J by 0 bases, with 12 bases between. The CDR3 length is 13 residues. Germline assignment: CDR1 SQVTM and CDR2 ANQGSEA. The CDR3 coding sequence is TGCAGCGCTGGAACAGTGATGAACACTGAAGCTTTCTTT. Its protein is CSAGTVMNTEAFF. The variable domain in full, completed from reference TRBV29-1 and TRBJ1-1, reads SAVISQKPSRDICQRGTSLTIQCQVDSQVTMMFWYRQQPGQSLTLIATANQGSEATYESGFVIDKFPISRPNLTFSTLTVSNMSPEDSSIYLCSAGTVMNTEAFFGQGTRLTVV.

CDR3 DNA: TGTGCCAGCACGCGGATTCCCTACGAGCAGTACTTC. This translates into CASTRIPYEQYF. This rearrangement joins TRBV6-5 to TRBJ2-7; no reliable D call. Between the trimmed V and J ends, which lost 7 bases and 2 bases, there was a span of 9 bases. The germline V gene encodes CDR1 MNHEY and CDR2 SVGAGI. The CDR3 spans 12 residues.

The chain employs TRBV7-2 and TRBJ2-3, with D possibly being TRBD2 (5 bases). This CDR3 region has 16 residues. V lost 2 bases and J lost 6, with 18 bases in between. Germline CDR1 SGHTA, CDR2 FQGNSA. In DNA form, the CDR3 reads TGTGCCAGCAGCTTAAATTTATTACTAGAGGCCGATACGCAGTATTTT. It translates to CASSLNLLLEADTQYF. Looking up the rest from reference TRBV7-2 and TRBJ2-3 gives the full variable domain: GAGVSQSPSNKVTEKGKDVELRCDPISGHTALYWYRQSLGQGLEFLIYFQGNSAPDKSGLPSDRFSAERTGGSVSTLTIQRTQQEDSAVYLCASSLNLLLEADTQYFGPGTRLTVL.

Remarks on this clone: The same CDR3 is also encoded by other DNA sequences in this sample. V is TRBV5-1 and J is TRBJ2-7; TRBD1 is a possible D gene (8 bases). Germline V CDR1 and CDR2: SGHRS, YFSETQ. There are 14 residues in the CDR3. V dropped 1 base and J dropped 2 bases, with 10 bases sitting between them. The CDR3 here is CASSLTGGAYEQYF. CDR3 nucleotides: TGCGCCAGCAGCTTGACAGGGGGGGCCTACGAGCAGTACTTC.